This T cell receptor beta chain is from a study of T cell repertoires in cytomegalovirus infection. As for the study in general: Public TCR beta signature analysis indicated the presence of both CMV infection and matching HLA type. Study-wide results and limits: HLA-C-restricted, CMV-specific TCR beta clonotypes were dominant ex vivo.

Per germline, CDR1 SGHVS and CDR2 FNYEAQ. The CDR3 runs to 14 residues. As regards this clonotype: Its specificity is not known. A much bigger clone sits one base away, suggesting this may be a read error.

One entry per CDR3 protein results from TCRdb running MiXCR on the reads. The data contain fewer than 550,000 distinct CDR3 sequences, 16% of them singletons. V gene TRBV7-6 combines with J gene TRBJ1-1; possible D gene TRBD1, 5 bases. The receptor was derived from a human donor in good health (CMV status not recorded). Some clones in this sample may be carry-over from other donors' samples. Sequencing was carried out using CD8+ T cells from PBMCs. The CDR3 DNA is TGTGCCAGCAGCTTAGCATCAGGGAAAACTGAAGATTTCTTT. Its protein product is CASSLASGKTEDFF.